Listed here are 17 T cell receptor beta chains from one sample, sequenced in a study of T cells in Graves' hyperthyroidism and ophthalmopathy. Amplification of TCR beta CDR3 regions used RNA as the template. A first-round RT-PCR of the TCR CDR3 used the HTBI primer set. TCRdb re-called the multiplex PCR reads with MiXCR, one entry per CDR3 protein. The data hold approximately 400,000 distinct CDR3 sequences, with 15% to 19% observed a single time. Specimen: blood. Receptors were obtained from a woman younger than 35 with Graves' hyperthyroidism.

This chain uses TRBV6-2 or TRBV6-3 with TRBJ1-4; tentatively, D is TRBD1 (6 bases). Trimming cost V 5 bases and J 8 bases, with 18 bases left between them. There are 15 residues in the CDR3. The germline V gene encodes CDR1 MNHEY and CDR2 SVGEGT. As DNA, the CDR3 is TGTGCCAGCAGTGACGAGGGGGGAGGAAGCGAAAAACTGTTTTTT. This gives the protein CASSDEGGGSEKLFF.

In this sample, this clonotype turned up a few times. The V and J genes are TRBV6-1 and TRBJ2-3, with D possibly TRBD1 on 6 matching bases. CDR1 and CDR2 from the germline V gene are MNHNS and SASEGT. This CDR3 contains 14 residues. The V and J ends lost 5 bases and 1 base respectively, with 10 bases between them. CDR3 in DNA: TGTGCCAGCAGTCCGGGACATGGCACAGATACGCAGTATTTT. Its translation is CASSPGHGTDTQYF.

This clonotype came up a few times. The chain employs TRBV4-1 and TRBJ2-5; D may be TRBD2 (6 bases). CDR1 MGHRA and CDR2 YSYEKL come from the germline V gene. V was pared by 3 bases and J by 6 bases, with 20 bases between. This CDR3 comprises 16 residues. For the CDR3, the DNA is TGCGCCAGCAGCCACGCGGACGGGGGAGCAGAGAAGACCCAGTACTTC. Residues: CASSHADGGAEKTQYF.

Many counts were recorded for this clonotype. CDR3 region: CASSRDRLRPQHF. The CDR3 region has the DNA TGTGCCAGCAGTAGAGACCGGCTAAGGCCCCAGCATTTT. This sequence joins TRBV6-1 and TRBJ1-5; D unresolved. V was trimmed by 5 bases and J by 9 bases, leaving 14 bases between them. This CDR3 has 13 amino acids. CDR1 and CDR2 (germline): MNHNS, SASEGT.

About this clonotype: At one end the junction does not follow the germline gene, possibly because of a read error. The chain recombines TRBV20-1 with TRBJ1-6; D is uncertain. The CDR3 is made up of 13 amino acids. CDR1 is DFQATT, CDR2 SNEGSKA, per germline (reference sequence). CDR3 residues: CSAREATGSPLYF. Written as DNA, the CDR3 is TGCAGTGCTAGAGAGGCCACGGGATCACCCCTCTACTTT.

The chain employs TRBV3-1 and TRBJ1-3; D remains ambiguous. The germline V gene has CDR1 LGHDT and CDR2 YNNKEL (reference sequence). Deletions cut 3 bases from V and 0 bases from J, with 18 bases between. The CDR3 totals 18 residues. The CDR3 sequence is CASSHYIGRPGSGNTIYF. The CDR3 DNA is TGTGCCAGCAGCCATTATATTGGACGGCCGGGCTCTGGAAACACCATATATTTT.

This clonotype was picked up many times. The rearrangement uses TRBV18 and TRBJ1-1, with 10 positions matching TRBD1. The V segment lost 4 bases and the J segment 8 bases; nucleotides outside the gene matches: 4. This CDR3 has 13 residues. Germline CDR1 is KGHSH and CDR2 is LQKENI. CDR3 in DNA: TGTGCCAGCTCACGCGGACAGGGGGGCGAAGCTTTCTTT. It encodes CASSRGQGGEAFF.

The rearrangement joins TRBV4-1 to TRBJ1-2, with TRBD1 as a possible D gene (5 bases). Germline values: CDR1 MGHRA, CDR2 YSYEKL. Trimming removed 2 bases from V and 3 bases from J, with 19 bases in between. CDR3 length equals 17 residues. CDR3 DNA sequence: TGCGCCAGCAGCCAAACCTCCCGGGGCTGGCGCGACTATGGCTACACCTTC. Amino acid sequence: CASSQTSRGWRDYGYTF.

This clonotype was observed at least ten times. The chain recombines TRBV19 with TRBJ1-1; the match to TRBD1 covers 8 bases. J was trimmed by 0 bases and V by 9 bases; bases with no gene match: 12. CDR1 and CDR2 from the germline V gene are LNHDA and SQIVND (reference sequence). This CDR3 comprises 16 residues. The chain's CDR3 is CASQIGQGGMNTEAFF. In nucleotides, the CDR3 is TGTGCCAGCCAAATCGGACAGGGCGGCATGAACACTGAAGCTTTCTTT.

The table lists this clonotype with many counts. The chain joins TRBV20-1 to TRBJ2-7, with 9 bases matching TRBD2. The CDR3 runs 14 residues. CDR1 DFQATT and CDR2 SNEGSKA come from the germline V gene (reference sequence). The CDR3 sequence: CSTRRREGSYEQYF. The CDR3, as DNA: TGCTCCACCCGAAGGCGGGAGGGCTCCTACGAGCAGTACTTC.

The chain employs TRBV7-3 and TRBJ2-2; D might be TRBD1 or TRBD2, each matching 6 bases. CDR1 and CDR2 from the germline V gene are SGHTA and FQGTGA. CDR3 size: 11 residues. V lost 8 bases and J lost 8, with 9 bases in between. The CDR3 sequence: CASGGGGELFF. The CDR3 DNA follows: TGTGCCAGCGGAGGGGGGGGGGAGCTGTTTTTT.

Notes on this clonotype: A much larger clone is a single base away; this may be a read error. The chain uses TRBV6-1 and TRBJ2-3, with no clear D. CDR1 is MNHNS, CDR2 SASEGT, per germline. The CDR3 runs to 12 residues. This chain's CDR3 is CTSSHGPYTQYF. DNA of the CDR3: TGTACCAGCAGTCACGGACCCTATACGCAGTATTTT.

This clonotype was observed many times. This rearrangement joins TRBV12-3 or TRBV12-4 to TRBJ1-6; 10 bases align to TRBD1. The CDR3 has 14 amino acids. V trimming: 4 bases; J trimming: 11 bases; junction bases outside the gene matches: 5. CDR3: CASSSTGGGAPLHF. CDR3 DNA: TGTGCCAGCAGTTCGACAGGGGGCGGGGCACCCCTCCACTTT.

This clonotype has only a few counts. The chain employs TRBV7-3 and TRBJ2-3; D call uncertain. The CDR3 length is 13 residues. V was clipped by 3 bases and J by 5 bases, with 9 bases between them. Germline assignment: CDR1 SGHTA and CDR2 FQGTGA. For the CDR3, the DNA is TGTGCCAGCAGCTTCACGGCCGGAGATACGCAGTATTTT. Its protein is CASSFTAGDTQYF.

There are a few counts of this clonotype. The CDR3 bases are TGTGCCAGCAGCTCACGACAAGAATATAATTCACCCCTCCACTTT. Translation: CASSSRQEYNSPLHF. V usage is TRBV7-9 and J usage is TRBJ1-6; D gene ambiguous. CDR1 SEHNR and CDR2 FQNEAQ come from the germline V gene (reference sequence). This CDR3 has 15 amino acids. V was shortened by 4 bases and J by 4 bases, with 11 bases between the two germline ends.

The chain couples TRBV4-2 to TRBJ1-1; D is uncertain. The CDR3 totals 15 residues. The germline gives CDR1 LGHNA, CDR2 YNFKEQ. V gave up 0 bases and J gave up 1 base, with 9 bases separating them. CDR3 loop: CASSQEVTSNTEAFF. Here the CDR3 DNA reads TGTGCCAGCAGCCAAGAGGTAACTTCGAACACTGAAGCTTTCTTT.

This clonotype was counted many times. The chain recombines TRBV18 with TRBJ2-3; a possible D gene is TRBD2 (6 bases). Germline V gives CDR1 KGHSH, CDR2 LQKENI. The CDR3 runs to 15 residues. V was shortened by 4 bases and J by 0 bases, with 11 bases between the two germline ends. The CDR3 coding sequence is TGTGCCAGCTCACTACAAGGGACTAGCACAGATACGCAGTATTTT. Translation: CASSLQGTSTDTQYF.